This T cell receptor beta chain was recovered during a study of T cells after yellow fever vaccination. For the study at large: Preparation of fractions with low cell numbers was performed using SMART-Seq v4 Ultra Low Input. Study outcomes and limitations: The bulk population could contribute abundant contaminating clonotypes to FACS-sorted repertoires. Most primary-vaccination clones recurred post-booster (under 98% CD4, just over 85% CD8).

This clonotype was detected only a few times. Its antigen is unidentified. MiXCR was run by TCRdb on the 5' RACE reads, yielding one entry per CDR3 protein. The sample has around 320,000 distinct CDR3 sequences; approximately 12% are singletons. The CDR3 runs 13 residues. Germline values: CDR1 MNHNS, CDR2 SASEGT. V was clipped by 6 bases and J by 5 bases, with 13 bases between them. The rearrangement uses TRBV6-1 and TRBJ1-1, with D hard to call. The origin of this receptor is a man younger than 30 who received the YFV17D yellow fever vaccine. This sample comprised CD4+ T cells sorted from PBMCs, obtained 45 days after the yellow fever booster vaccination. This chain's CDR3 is CASRSLWATEAFF. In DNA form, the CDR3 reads TGTGCCAGCAGGAGCCTGTGGGCTACTGAAGCTTTCTTT.